A single sample is the source of the 18 T cell receptor beta chains below, sequenced in a study of blood T cell repertoires in COVID-19. Here immunoSEQ multiplex PCR was the method, and the copy in TCRdb shows in-frame clones only, minus some. The sample includes roughly 80,000 clones, roughly 85% of them seen just once. Sequenced: peripheral blood. These TCRs come from a woman aged 80 or over with active or convalescent COVID-19.

Of note for this clone: Lacking the conserved final phenylalanine or tryptophan, this CDR3 likely reflects a read error. The chain couples TRBV3-1 (or the pseudogene TRBV3-2) to TRBJ2-3; 12 bases align to TRBD2. The germline CDR1 and CDR2 sequences are LGHDT and YNNKEL (reference sequence). The CDR3 runs 15 residues. Trimming took 0 bases from V and 12 from J; bases not matched to a gene: 7. CDR3: CASSQEGLAGGKQYL. The CDR3 DNA sequence: TGTGCCAGCAGCCAAGAAGGCCTAGCGGGGGGGAAACAGTATCTT.

This clone was seen more than once but under ten times. The CDR3 sequence is CASSSSRGTYEQYF. For the CDR3, the DNA is TGTGCCAGCAGCTCATCCCGGGGGACCTACGAGCAGTACTTC. V gene TRBV7-2 combines with J gene TRBJ2-7; possibly TRBD2 for D (6 bases). Per germline, CDR1 SGHTA and CDR2 FQGNSA. Trimming shortened V by 4 bases and J by 2 bases, and 12 bases separated the two germline ends. The CDR3 consists of 14 residues. Complete variable domain (other parts from reference TRBV7-2 and TRBJ2-7): GAGVSQSPSNKVTEKGKDVELRCDPISGHTALYWYRQSLGQGLEFLIYFQGNSAPDKSGLPSDRFSAERTGGSVSTLTIQRTQQEDSAVYLCASSSSRGTYEQYFGPGTRLTVT.

The rearrangement links TRBV15 to TRBJ2-1; 9 nucleotides match TRBD1. CDR1 and CDR2 from the germline V gene are LNHNV and YYDKDF (reference sequence). This CDR3 has 15 residues. Trimming at V came to 1 base and at J to 2 bases, leaving 0 bases not matched to a gene. CDR3 nucleotides: TGTGCCACCAGCAGAGGGGACAGGGCCTACAATGAGCAGTTCTTC. Encoded protein: CATSRGDRAYNEQFF.

The rearrangement joins TRBV7-9 to TRBJ2-7; no definite D call. Germline values: CDR1 SEHNR, CDR2 FQNEAQ (reference sequence). V was trimmed by 5 bases and J by 1 base, leaving 15 bases between them. The CDR3 has 15 residues. The CDR3 sequence: CASSPPWAVSYEQYF. The CDR3 DNA sequence: TGTGCCAGCAGCCCCCCATGGGCTGTGTCCTACGAGCAGTACTTC.

The J gene is TRBJ2-6, the V gene TRBV5-6; 8 bases match TRBD1. Trimming at V came to 1 base and at J to 11 bases, leaving 14 bases not matched to a gene. Germline V gene lookup returns CDR1 SGHDT and CDR2 YYEEEE. The CDR3 spans 17 residues. For the CDR3, the DNA is TGTGCCAGCAGCTTGATTGGCCAGGGGGCGTCTGGGGACGTCCTGACTTTC. Encoded protein: CASSLIGQGASGDVLTF.

The V call is TRBV5-6, the J call TRBJ2-2, with 9 positions matching TRBD1. The CDR3 is made up of 15 amino acids. Germline CDR1 SGHDT, CDR2 YYEEEE. After removal of 2 bases from V and 6 bases from J, the junction contained 5 bases not matched to a gene. In nucleotides, the CDR3 is TGTGCCAGCAGCTTTGGGACAGGGTCTCCCGGGGAGCTGTTTTTT. Amino acids: CASSFGTGSPGELFF.

V and J are TRBV10-1 and TRBJ2-7; 8 nucleotides align to TRBD2. The ends lost 3 bases at V and 2 bases at J; junction bases unmatched: 3. CDR1 and CDR2 from the germline V gene are WNHNN and SYGVQD (reference sequence). The CDR3 totals 14 residues. The chain's CDR3 is CASSEAGDPYEQYF. In DNA, the CDR3 is TGCGCCAGCAGTGAAGCGGGGGACCCCTACGAGCAGTACTTC.

The gene calls are TRBV11-2 and TRBJ2-3, with 11 bases fitting TRBD2. This CDR3 contains 16 residues. Trimming removed 5 bases from V and 2 bases from J; junction bases left unmatched: 6. The germline V gene encodes CDR1 SGHAT and CDR2 FQNNGV. The CDR3: CASSRRLAGYTDTQYF. The CDR3 nucleotides read TGTGCCAGCAGCCGACGACTAGCGGGATACACAGATACGCAGTATTTT.

This chain connects TRBV5-1 to TRBJ1-1; 8 nucleotides agree with TRBD1. This CDR3 comprises 12 residues. The germline V gene has CDR1 SGHRS and CDR2 YFSETQ. The ends lost 5 bases at V and 4 bases at J; junction bases unmatched: 1. This CDR3 reads CASRTGGTEAFF. The CDR3 DNA sequence: TGCGCCAGCAGAACAGGGGGCACTGAAGCTTTCTTT.

This sequence joins TRBV6-4 and TRBJ1-1, with D possibly being TRBD1 (6 bases). The V end lost 6 bases, the J end lost 1 base, and 9 bases lay between the germline ends. Germline V lookup: CDR1 MRHNA, CDR2 SNTAGT. The CDR3 spans 13 residues. The CDR3 DNA reads as TGTGCCAGCAGGGCAGGGGAGAACACTGAAGCTTTCTTT. Translated: CASRAGENTEAFF.

This chain joins TRBV5-6 and TRBJ2-3; D might be TRBD1 (5 bases). This CDR3 contains 16 residues. V gave up 0 bases and J gave up 2 bases, with 13 bases separating them. CDR1 is SGHDT and CDR2 is YYEEEE in the germline V gene. The CDR3 spells CASSLVQAGHTDTQYF. The CDR3 nucleotides read TGTGCCAGCAGCTTGGTACAGGCCGGCCACACAGATACGCAGTATTTT.

This clone was counted once. The rearrangement uses TRBV2 and TRBJ1-2; TRBD1 is a possible D gene (6 bases). With 4 bases removed from V and 8 bases from J, the gap between germline ends came to 20 bases. Germline CDR1 SNHLY, CDR2 FYNNEI. There are 15 residues in the CDR3. The CDR3 is CASSVLSGHMGGYTF. The CDR3 region has the DNA TGTGCCAGCAGTGTCCTTTCGGGACATATGGGAGGCTACACCTTC.

CDR3 coding DNA: TGTGCCAGCAGCTTAAGTAGCGGTACAGATACGCAGTATTTT. Its translation: CASSLSSGTDTQYF. This chain joins TRBV7-2 and TRBJ2-3; the D gene is possibly TRBD2 (6 bases). The CDR3 is 14 residues long. Germline assignment: CDR1 SGHTA and CDR2 FQGNSA. Trimming removed 2 bases from V and 3 bases from J, with 9 bases in between.

V usage is TRBV11-2 and J usage is TRBJ2-7, with TRBD1 as a possible D gene (6 bases). The ends were cut back, 4 bases at V and 6 bases at J, with 16 bases in the middle. The CDR3 covers 14 residues. Germline V gene data show CDR1 as SGHAT and CDR2 as FQNNGV. CDR3 sequence: CASSSNQGRGEQYF. CDR3 in DNA: TGTGCCAGCAGCTCCAACCAGGGGCGAGGCGAGCAGTACTTC.

In this sample, this clone turned up once. This chain joins TRBV3-1 (or the pseudogene TRBV3-2) and TRBJ2-2; 8 positions match TRBD2. Germline CDR1 and CDR2: LGHDT and YNNKEL (reference sequence). With 7 bases clipped from V and 4 bases from J, the junction kept 2 bases outside the gene matches. The CDR3 spans 13 residues. The CDR3 coding sequence is TGTGCCAGCACCGGGAGGGGCACCGGGGAGCTGTTTTTT. Encoded protein: CASTGRGTGELFF.

The chain combines TRBV5-1 with TRBJ1-6, with a weak D call TRBD1 (5 bases). Germline V CDR1 and CDR2: SGHRS, YFSETQ. Trimming stripped 4 bases from V and 5 bases from J, with 7 bases between. The CDR3 covers 13 residues. The chain's CDR3 is CASSETDNSPLHF. The DNA of the CDR3 is TGCGCCAGCAGCGAGACAGATAATTCACCCCTCCACTTT. The variable domain in full, with the rest retrieved from reference TRBV5-1 and TRBJ1-6, is KAGVTQTPRYLIKTRGQQVTLSCSPISGHRSVSWYQQTPGQGLQFLFEYFSETQRNKGNFPGRFSGRQFSNSRSEMNVSTLELGDSALYLCASSETDNSPLHFGNGTRLTVT.

The rearrangement uses TRBV24-1 and TRBJ2-1; 12 nucleotides match TRBD2. Germline values: CDR1 KGHDR, CDR2 SFDVKD. This CDR3 has 19 residues. V lost 5 bases, J lost 5 bases, and 15 bases stayed unmatched. For the CDR3, the DNA is TGTGCCACCAGTGCCGAGGGGCCTAGCGGGGGGGTACCAGACAATGAGCAGTTCTTC. Residues: CATSAEGPSGGVPDNEQFF.

V is TRBV11-2 and J is TRBJ1-6, with D perhaps matching TRBD1 (6 bases). The CDR3 has 16 residues. The V gene lost 2 bases and the J gene lost 8 bases, with 16 bases spanning the gap. Germline loops: CDR1 SGHAT, CDR2 FQNNGV. In DNA, the CDR3 is TGTGCCAGCAGCTTATTTCCAGGGGCAGCGTATTCACCCCTCCACTTT. It is translated as CASSLFPGAAYSPLHF.